The entry that follows covers one TCR beta chain sequence. Antigen unknown. The sample belongs to a study of CD8 T cells in Susac syndrome. Notes on the study in general: It was acknowledged in the study that the number of individuals who were included in its TCR sequencing and HLA analysis was relatively small.

Relapsing-remitting disease, either stable or active, was present in the multiple sclerosis controls, who were treatment-naive patients. The germline V gene has CDR1 SGHVS and CDR2 FNYEAQ. V shed 0 bases, J shed 10 bases, and the junction held 9 bases outside the gene matches. This CDR3 region has 15 residues. With random hexamers, reverse transcription was performed on roughly 0.5 to 1 ug of RNA. Coverage of TCR beta CDR3 amplification by immunoSEQ multiplex PCR extended to 54 Vbeta and 13 Jbeta. MiXCR, run by TCRdb on the immunoSEQ multiplex PCR reads, gives a single entry per CDR3 protein. The sample consists of a few hundred thousand distinct CDR3 sequences, about 85% of them appearing once.

Sequenced: CD8+ T cells from PBMCs. The rearrangement joins TRBV7-6 to TRBJ2-3; 8 nucleotides align to TRBD2. This TCR came from a human donor with multiple sclerosis. CDR3 loop: CASSLAAGEVAAQYF. The CDR3 DNA sequence: TGTGCCAGCAGCTTAGCAGCGGGAGAAGTGGCGGCGCAGTATTTT.